The clone carrying this T cell receptor beta chain has a count of ten or more. The library targeted TCRbeta and was prepared with unique molecular identifiers. TCRdb re-derived calls from the PCR reads in MiXCR, one entry per CDR3 protein. The table has about 170,000 distinct CDR3 sequences, over 8.5% seen once. The data derive from a study of T-cell reconstitution after alpha-beta-depleted transplantation in children. The CDR3 contains 16 residues. The germline V gene encodes CDR1 SGHNT and CDR2 YENEEA. V shed 1 base and J 5 bases; nucleotides not matched to a gene: 5. This sequence originates from a boy aged 2 to 9 with acute myeloid leukemia, due to receive a stem cell transplant. V and J are TRBV11-3 and TRBJ2-1; 10 nucleotides line up with TRBD2. The sequenced sample was PBMCs, obtained before TCRalphabeta/CD19-depleted stem cell transplant. The CDR3: CASSLVVAGGDNEQFF. CDR3 coding DNA: TGTGCCAGCAGCTTAGTTGTAGCGGGAGGCGACAATGAGCAGTTCTTC.